The next 5 T cell receptor beta chains were all read from a single sample in a study of blood T cell repertoires in COVID-19. The protocol was immunoSEQ multiplex PCR, while the TCRdb copy is restricted to in-frame clones and leaves out a portion. The table records 290,000 or so clones, around 90% of them present only once. The material sequenced was peripheral blood. These receptor sequences come from a man younger than 35 with active or convalescent COVID-19.

The rearrangement uses TRBV7-2 and TRBJ1-5, with D tentatively TRBD1 (6 bases). Germline loops: CDR1 SGHTA, CDR2 FQGNSA. CDR3 length: 13 amino acids. V shed 6 bases and J shed 7 bases, with 13 bases lying between them. The CDR3 nucleotides read TGTGCCAGCAGGGGACAAATAGAGCAGCCCCAGCATTTT. Translation gives CASRGQIEQPQHF.

The chain employs TRBV19 and TRBJ1-6; 10 bases line up with TRBD1. The CDR3 length is 16 residues. Looked up from germline, CDR1 is LNHDA and CDR2 is SQIVND (reference sequence). V was clipped by 5 bases and J by 7 bases; unmatched bases: 8. CDR3 nucleotide sequence: TGTGCCAGTAGTTACCGAAGGACAGGGGGAAATTCACCCCTCCACTTT. This translates into CASSYRRTGGNSPLHF.

The rearrangement joins TRBV7-9 to TRBJ2-7, with a weak D call TRBD1 (6 bases). Germline lookup yields CDR1 SEHNR and CDR2 FQNEAQ (reference sequence). V lost 5 bases and J lost 0, with 11 bases in between. The CDR3 is made up of 14 amino acids. DNA for the CDR3: TGTGCCAGCAGCCCAGGGACAAACTCCTACGAGCAGTACTTC. Amino acids: CASSPGTNSYEQYF.

V is TRBV7-3 and J is TRBJ2-7; 7 bases align to TRBD2. The germline CDR1 and CDR2 sequences are SGHTA and FQGTGA. There are 15 residues in the CDR3. J lost 2 bases, V lost 1 base, and 5 bases had no gene match. The DNA of the CDR3 is TGTGCCAGCAGCTTAAGGCCTAGCGGCCCCTACGAGCAGTACTTC. Its protein product is CASSLRPSGPYEQYF.

The sample holds one count of this clone. CDR3 sequence: CAISDGGTGRYEQYF. The CDR3 DNA follows: TGTGCCATCAGTGACGGGGGGACAGGGCGATACGAGCAGTACTTC. This chain uses TRBV10-3 with TRBJ2-7, with TRBD1 identical over 9 bases. The CDR3 length is 15 residues. Trimming at V came to 3 bases and at J to 4 bases, leaving 7 bases not matched to a gene. Germline V gene sequence: CDR1 ENHRY, CDR2 SYGVKD.